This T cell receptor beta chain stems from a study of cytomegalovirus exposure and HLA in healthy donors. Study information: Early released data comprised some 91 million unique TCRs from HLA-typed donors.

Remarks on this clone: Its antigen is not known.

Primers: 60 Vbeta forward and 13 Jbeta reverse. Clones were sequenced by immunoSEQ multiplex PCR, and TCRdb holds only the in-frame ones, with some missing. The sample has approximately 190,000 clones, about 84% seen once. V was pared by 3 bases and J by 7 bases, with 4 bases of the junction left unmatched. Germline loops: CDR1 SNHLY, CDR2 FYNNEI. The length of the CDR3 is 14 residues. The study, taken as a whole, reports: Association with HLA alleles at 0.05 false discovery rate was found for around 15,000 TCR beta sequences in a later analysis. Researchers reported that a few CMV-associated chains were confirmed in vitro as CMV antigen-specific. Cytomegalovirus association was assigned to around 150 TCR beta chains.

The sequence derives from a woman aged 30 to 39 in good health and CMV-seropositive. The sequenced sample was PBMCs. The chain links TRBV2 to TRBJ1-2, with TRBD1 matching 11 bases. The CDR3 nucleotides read TGTGCCAGCAGTGACTCCGGGACAGGGGGTGGCTACACCTTC. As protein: CASSDSGTGGGYTF.